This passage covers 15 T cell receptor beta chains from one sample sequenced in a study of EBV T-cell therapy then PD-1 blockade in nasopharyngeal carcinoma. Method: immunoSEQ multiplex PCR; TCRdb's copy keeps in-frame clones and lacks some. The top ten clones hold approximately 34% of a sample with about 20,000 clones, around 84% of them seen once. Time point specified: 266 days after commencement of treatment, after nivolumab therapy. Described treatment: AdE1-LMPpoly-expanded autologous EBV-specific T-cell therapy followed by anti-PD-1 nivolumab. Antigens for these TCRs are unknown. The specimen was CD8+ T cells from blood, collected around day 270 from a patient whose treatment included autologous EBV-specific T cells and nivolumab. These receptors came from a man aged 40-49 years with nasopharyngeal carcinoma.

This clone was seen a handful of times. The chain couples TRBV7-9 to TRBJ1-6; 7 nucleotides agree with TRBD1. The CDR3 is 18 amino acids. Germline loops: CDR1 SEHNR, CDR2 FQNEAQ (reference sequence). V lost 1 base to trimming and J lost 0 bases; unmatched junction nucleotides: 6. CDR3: CASSLVGRGSSYNSPLHF. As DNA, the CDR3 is TGTGCCAGCAGCTTAGTCGGCAGGGGGAGCTCCTATAATTCACCCCTCCACTTT.

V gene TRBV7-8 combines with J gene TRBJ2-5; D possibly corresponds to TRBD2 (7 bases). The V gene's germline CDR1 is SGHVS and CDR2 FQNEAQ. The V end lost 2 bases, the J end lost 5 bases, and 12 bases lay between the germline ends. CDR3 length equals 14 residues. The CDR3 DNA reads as TGTGCCAGCAGCTTAAGGGGGGGCGGGGAGACCCAGTACTTC. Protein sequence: CASSLRGGGETQYF.

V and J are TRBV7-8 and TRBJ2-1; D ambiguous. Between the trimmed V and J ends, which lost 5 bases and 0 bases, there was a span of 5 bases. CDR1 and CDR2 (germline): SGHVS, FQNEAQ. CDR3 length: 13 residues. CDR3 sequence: CASSPSSYNEQFF. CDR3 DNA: TGTGCCAGCAGCCCCAGCTCCTACAATGAGCAGTTCTTC.

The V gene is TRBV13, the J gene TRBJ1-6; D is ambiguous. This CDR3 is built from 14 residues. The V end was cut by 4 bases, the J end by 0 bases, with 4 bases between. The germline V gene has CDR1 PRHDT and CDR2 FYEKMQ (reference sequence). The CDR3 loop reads CASSSFSYNSPLHF. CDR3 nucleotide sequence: TGTGCCAGCAGCTCCTTCTCCTATAATTCACCCCTCCACTTT.

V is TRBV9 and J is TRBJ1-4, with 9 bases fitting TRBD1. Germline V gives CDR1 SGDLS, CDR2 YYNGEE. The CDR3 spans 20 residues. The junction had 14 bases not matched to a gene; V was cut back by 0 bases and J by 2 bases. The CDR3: CASSVAVTGTGLPTNEKLFF. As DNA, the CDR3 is TGTGCCAGCAGCGTAGCCGTTACCGGGACAGGGCTTCCCACTAATGAAAAACTGTTTTTT.

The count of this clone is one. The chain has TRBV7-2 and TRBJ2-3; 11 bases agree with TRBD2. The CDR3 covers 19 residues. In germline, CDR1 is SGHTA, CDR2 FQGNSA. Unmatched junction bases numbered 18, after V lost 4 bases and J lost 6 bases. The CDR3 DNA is TGTGCCAGCAGCTCCCCCGGCCCTGTAGCGGGGGGGCCAGCCGATACGCAGTATTTT. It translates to CASSSPGPVAGGPADTQYF. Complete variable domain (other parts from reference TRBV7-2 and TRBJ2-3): GAGVSQSPSNKVTEKGKDVELRCDPISGHTALYWYRQSLGQGLEFLIYFQGNSAPDKSGLPSDRFSAERTGGSVSTLTIQRTQQEDSAVYLCASSSPGPVAGGPADTQYFGPGTRLTVL.

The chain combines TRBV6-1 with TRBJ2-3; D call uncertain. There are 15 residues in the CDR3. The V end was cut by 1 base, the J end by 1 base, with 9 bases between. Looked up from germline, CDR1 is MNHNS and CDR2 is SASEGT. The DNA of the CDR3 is TGTGCCAGCAGTGAAGAGGCGCACGGCACAGATACGCAGTATTTT. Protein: CASSEEAHGTDTQYF.

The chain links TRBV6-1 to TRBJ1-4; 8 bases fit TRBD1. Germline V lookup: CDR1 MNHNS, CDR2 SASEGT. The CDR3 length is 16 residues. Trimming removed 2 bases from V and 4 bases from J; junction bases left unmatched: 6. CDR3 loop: CASSETGGLGNEKLFF. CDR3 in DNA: TGTGCCAGCAGTGAAACAGGGGGGCTAGGTAATGAAAAACTGTTTTTT.

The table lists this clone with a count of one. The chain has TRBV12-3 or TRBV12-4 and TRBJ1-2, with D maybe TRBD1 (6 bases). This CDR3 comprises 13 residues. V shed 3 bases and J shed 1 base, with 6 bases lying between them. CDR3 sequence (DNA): TGTGCCAGCAGTTTCAGGGGTAACTATGGCTACACCTTC. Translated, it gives CASSFRGNYGYTF.

In nucleotides, the CDR3 is TGTGCCAGCAGTCATACAGTCTCTGGGGCCAACGTCCTGACTTTC. It yields the protein CASSHTVSGANVLTF. The J gene is TRBJ2-6, the V gene TRBV6-6; D not certain. CDR1 is MNHNY and CDR2 is SVGAGI in the germline V gene (reference sequence). Trimming pared 5 bases from V and 0 bases from J, leaving 8 bases between. The CDR3 consists of 15 residues.

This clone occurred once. CDR3 nucleotides: TGTGCCACCAGCAGAGAGGAACGCACAGATACGCAGTATTTT. It yields the protein CATSREERTDTQYF. This sequence joins TRBV15 and TRBJ2-3; D is uncertain. CDR1 is LNHNV and CDR2 is YYDKDF in the germline V gene (reference sequence). The CDR3 is 14 amino acids. The ends were cut back, 0 bases at V and 1 base at J, with 5 bases in the middle.

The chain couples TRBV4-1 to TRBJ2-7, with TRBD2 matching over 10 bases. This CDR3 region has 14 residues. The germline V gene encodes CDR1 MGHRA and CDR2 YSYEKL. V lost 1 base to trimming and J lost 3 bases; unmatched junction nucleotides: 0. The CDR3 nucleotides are TGCGCCAGCAGCCAAGGGACTAGCGGCTACGAGCAGTACTTC. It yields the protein CASSQGTSGYEQYF.

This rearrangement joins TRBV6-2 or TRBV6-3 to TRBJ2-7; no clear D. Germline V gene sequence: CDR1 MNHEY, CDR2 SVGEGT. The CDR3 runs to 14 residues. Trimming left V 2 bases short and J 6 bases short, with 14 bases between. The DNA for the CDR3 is TGTGCCAGCAGTTACCGGCTCGCCCTCGGCGAGCAGTACTTC. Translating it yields CASSYRLALGEQYF.

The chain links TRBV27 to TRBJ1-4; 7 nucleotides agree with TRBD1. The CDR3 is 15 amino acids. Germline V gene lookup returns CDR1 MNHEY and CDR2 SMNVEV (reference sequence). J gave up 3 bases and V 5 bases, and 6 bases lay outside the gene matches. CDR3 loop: CASSPGTVANEKLFF. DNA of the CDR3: TGTGCCAGCAGTCCCGGGACAGTGGCTAATGAAAAACTGTTTTTT.

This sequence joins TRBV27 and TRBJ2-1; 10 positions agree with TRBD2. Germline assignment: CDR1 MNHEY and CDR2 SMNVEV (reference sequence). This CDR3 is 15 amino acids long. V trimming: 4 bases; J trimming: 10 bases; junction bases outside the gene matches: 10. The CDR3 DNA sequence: TGTGCCAGCAGTTCGTGGACTAGCGGTGCGTTGGAGCAGTTCTTC. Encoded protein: CASSSWTSGALEQFF.